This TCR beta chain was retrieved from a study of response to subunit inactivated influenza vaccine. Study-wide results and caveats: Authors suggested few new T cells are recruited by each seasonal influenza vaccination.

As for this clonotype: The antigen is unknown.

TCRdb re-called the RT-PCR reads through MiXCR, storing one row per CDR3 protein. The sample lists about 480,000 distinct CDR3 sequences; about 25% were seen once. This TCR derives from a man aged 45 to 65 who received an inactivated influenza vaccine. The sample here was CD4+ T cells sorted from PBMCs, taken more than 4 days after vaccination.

In nucleotides, the CDR3 is TGTGCCAGCAGCGTACCGTCGGGGGTGGGAGGCTACACCTTC. Amino acids: CASSVPSGVGGYTF. This chain links TRBV9 with TRBJ1-2, with D perhaps matching TRBD1 (5 bases). V dropped 1 base and J dropped 8 bases, with 15 bases sitting between them. Germline loops: CDR1 SGDLS, CDR2 YYNGEE. The CDR3 sequence is 14 residues long.